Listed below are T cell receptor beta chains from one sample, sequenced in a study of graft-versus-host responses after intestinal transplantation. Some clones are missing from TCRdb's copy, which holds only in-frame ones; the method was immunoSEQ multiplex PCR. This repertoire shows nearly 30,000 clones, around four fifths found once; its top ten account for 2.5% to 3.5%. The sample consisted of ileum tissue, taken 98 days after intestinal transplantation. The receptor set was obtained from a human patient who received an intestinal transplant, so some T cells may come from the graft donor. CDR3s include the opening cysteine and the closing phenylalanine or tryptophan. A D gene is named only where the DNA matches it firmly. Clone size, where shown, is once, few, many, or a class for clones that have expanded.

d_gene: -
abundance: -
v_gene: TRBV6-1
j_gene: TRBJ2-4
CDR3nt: TGTGCCAGCAGTTTAACAGGGCTAGCCAAAAACATTCAGTACTTC
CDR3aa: CASSLTGLAKNIQYF

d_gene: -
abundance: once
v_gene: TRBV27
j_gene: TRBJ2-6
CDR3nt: TGTGCCAGCGGCCTGGCTGGGGCCAACGTCCTGACCTTC
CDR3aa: CASGLAGANVLTF

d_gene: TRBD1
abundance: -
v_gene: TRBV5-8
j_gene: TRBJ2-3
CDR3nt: TGTGCCAGCAGCTTGCTCCCGGGACAGGGGCCAGATACGCAGTATTTT
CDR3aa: CASSLLPGQGPDTQYF

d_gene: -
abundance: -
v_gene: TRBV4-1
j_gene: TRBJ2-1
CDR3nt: TGCGCCAGCAGCCAAGGCCTTGGCCTTTACAATGAGCAGTTCTTC
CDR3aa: CASSQGLGLYNEQFF

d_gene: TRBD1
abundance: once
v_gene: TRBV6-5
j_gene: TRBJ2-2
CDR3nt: TGTGCCAGCGGACAGGGCCCGAACACCGGGGAGCTGTTTTTT
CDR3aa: CASGQGPNTGELFF

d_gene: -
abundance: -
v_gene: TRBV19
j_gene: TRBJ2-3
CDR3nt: TGTGCCAGTAGTCCTACTCCATGGGGCTATTCTTCCCTCACAGATACGCAGTATTTT
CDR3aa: CASSPTPWGYSSLTDTQYF

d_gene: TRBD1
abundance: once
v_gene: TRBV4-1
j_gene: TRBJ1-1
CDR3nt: TGCGCCAGCAGCCAAGGACAGGGATTGAACACTGAAGCTTTCTTT
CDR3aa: CASSQGQGLNTEAFF

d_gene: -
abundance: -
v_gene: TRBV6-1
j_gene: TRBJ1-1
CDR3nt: TGTGCCAGCAGTGCCCTAGGGGCTTTCTTT
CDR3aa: CASSALGAFF

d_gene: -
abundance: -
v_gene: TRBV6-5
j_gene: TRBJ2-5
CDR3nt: TGTGCCAGCAGTTACAGAGGAAACGGAGAGACCCAGTACTTC
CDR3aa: CASSYRGNGETQYF

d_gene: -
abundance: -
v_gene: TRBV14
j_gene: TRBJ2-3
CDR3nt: TGTGCCAGCAGAAGAGGGGGAAGCACAGATACGCAGTATTTT
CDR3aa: CASRRGGSTDTQYF

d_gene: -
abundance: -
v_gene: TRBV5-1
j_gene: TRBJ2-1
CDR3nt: TGCGCCAGCAGCTTGGAGGTTAGCGGATTATTCAATGAGCAGTTCTTC
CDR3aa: CASSLEVSGLFNEQFF